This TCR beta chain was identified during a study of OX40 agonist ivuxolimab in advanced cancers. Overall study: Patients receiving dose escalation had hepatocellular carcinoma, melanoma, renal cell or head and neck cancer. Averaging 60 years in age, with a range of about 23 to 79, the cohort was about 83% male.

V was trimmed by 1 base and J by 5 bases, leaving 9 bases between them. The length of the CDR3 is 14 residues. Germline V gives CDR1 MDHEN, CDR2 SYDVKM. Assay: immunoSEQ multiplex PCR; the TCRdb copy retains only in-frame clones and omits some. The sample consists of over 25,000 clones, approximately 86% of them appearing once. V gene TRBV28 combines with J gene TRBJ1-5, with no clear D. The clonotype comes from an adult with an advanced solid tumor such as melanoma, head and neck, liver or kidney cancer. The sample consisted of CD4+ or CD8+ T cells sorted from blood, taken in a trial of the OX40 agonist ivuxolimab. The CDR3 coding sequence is TGTGCCAGCAGTTTATTGTCACCTTATCAGCCCCAGCATTTT. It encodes CASSLLSPYQPQHF. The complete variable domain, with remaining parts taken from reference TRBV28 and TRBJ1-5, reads DVKVTQSSRYLVKRTGEKVFLECVQDMDHENMFWYRQDPGLGLRLIYFSYDVKMKEKGDIPEGYSVSREKKERFSLILESASTNQTSMYLCASSLLSPYQPQHFGDGTRLSIL.